This TCR beta chain is from a study of blood T cell repertoires in COVID-19 (dated by TCRdb to the early 2020s). Concerning the study at large: Samples from collaborators originated in the United States, Italy and Spain and spanned both the acute and convalescent phases of COVID-19. Samples came from the ongoing ImmuneRACE study (first 160 participants) plus 1,254 subjects from 6 global collaborators. The material from the prospective study consisted of cDNA or gDNA derived from T cells, B-cell-depleted T cells, or PBMCs. A de-identified subject ID, COVID-19 status, age in years and sex were almost always included in the sample metadata. Deeply sampled blood TCRbeta repertoires from subjects exposed to, actively infected with, or recovered from COVID-19 were included in the dataset. Where available, HLA class I and class II types were obtained from metadata supplied by the sample provider rather than from assay-based typing. The repertoires were released in a freely available public database meant as a resource for research on the immune response to SARS-CoV-2.

TCRbeta CDR3 regions were amplified from genomic DNA by means of the immunoSEQ Assay, a bias-controlled multiplex PCR. From the authors' description of their analysis: The number of nucleated cells in each sample was estimated from the amplification of reference gene primers within the assay. To quantify the absolute abundance of each unique TCRbeta CDR3 rearrangement, sequence reads were collapsed and filtered. For each sample, productive Simpson clonality was calculated as the square root of Simpson's diversity index over productive rearrangements. This is the immuneACCESS table as TCRdb keeps it, with only in-frame sequences that have V and J called. A part of the clones is gone; compared with another copy, unresolved V genes explain less than half, and the rest is unexplained. D and trimming were read from the DNA, whereas the V and J calls and clone size are those reported in that table. Within this sample are fewer than 85,000 clones, with roughly three quarters of them counted one time only. The ten largest make up approximately 2.3% of the sample.

The full study reports these points: How much clinical and demographic metadata was included differed by source and by participant, and the metadata was provided uncurated.

V and J are trimmed by 4 bases and 0 bases, and the gene matches miss 9 bases of the junction. Via the germline V gene, CDR1 is MNHNS and CDR2 SASEGT. From cysteine to phenylalanine, the CDR3 is 16 amino acids long. Of all the DNA, just the CDR3 is kept, 48 bases in frame from base 1. Regarding this clone: What this receptor recognizes is not known. No base quality values were provided; no much bigger clone lies one nucleotide off.

At one collaborating source in Seattle, patients were enrolled during active infection and were followed longitudinally through the course of disease. The collaborating institutions used their own protocols to collect whole blood in K2EDTA tubes. For TCRbeta analysis, collaborators shipped samples as frozen whole blood, isolated PBMCs, or DNA extracted from either of those sample types. This receptor was taken from a man in his 70s with COVID-19, enrolled during active disease. The rearrangement joined TRBV6-1 to TRBJ2-7; TRBD1 lines up with 7 middle nucleotides. The material sequenced was peripheral blood. Here is the DNA: TGTGCCAGCAGTGTATCGGGACAGAAGAGCTCCTACGAGCAGTACTTC. It encodes CASSVSGQKSSYEQYF.